Below, 11 T cell receptor beta chains from the same sample are listed, as sequenced in a study of Ad26.COV2.S vaccination and SARS-CoV-2 variants. The treatment here: roughly 19 received Ad26.COV2.S at low or high dose, single or two shots; 5 received placebo; per-sample allocation not given. Day 63 after the first injection of vaccine or placebo was the sampling time. Method: immunoSEQ multiplex PCR; TCRdb's copy keeps in-frame clones and lacks some. The sample has around 340,000 clones, around nine tenths seen once. The input for sequencing was peripheral blood, taken in a trial of Ad26.COV2.S vaccine versus placebo. All receptors derive from a person between 18 and 60 years old who received the Ad26.COV2.S COVID-19 vaccine or a placebo.

The chain combines TRBV18 with TRBJ1-1; D is undetermined. V was shortened by 3 bases and J by 3 bases, with 11 bases between the two germline ends. The germline gives CDR1 KGHSH, CDR2 LQKENI. CDR3 size: 14 residues. CDR3 in amino acids: CASSPRPQDTEAFF. For the CDR3, the DNA is TGTGCCAGCTCACCCCGTCCACAAGACACTGAAGCTTTCTTT. Complete variable domain (other parts from reference TRBV18 and TRBJ1-1): NAGVMQNPRHLVRRRGQEARLRCSPMKGHSHVYWYRQLPEEGLKFMVYLQKENIIDESGMPKERFSAEFPKEGPSILRIQQVVRGDSAAYFCASSPRPQDTEAFFGQGTRLTVV.

This chain links TRBV9 with TRBJ1-4; perhaps TRBD1 as D (6 bases). The ends were cut back, 5 bases at V and 8 bases at J, with 13 bases in the middle. This CDR3 is built from 13 residues. The germline V gene encodes CDR1 SGDLS and CDR2 YYNGEE. The CDR3: CASSAGVREKLFF. As DNA, the CDR3 is TGTGCCAGCAGTGCAGGGGTAAGGGAAAAACTGTTTTTT.

As concerns this clone: Other nucleotide sequences in the sample specify the same CDR3. The chain employs TRBV5-4 and TRBJ1-1, with unresolved D. This CDR3 is built from 14 residues. V lost 0 bases and J 2 bases, leaving 8 bases between the germline ends. CDR1 and CDR2 from the germline V gene are SGHNT and YYREEE (reference sequence). This chain's CDR3 is CASSLAGGNTEAFF. CDR3 sequence (DNA): TGTGCCAGCAGCTTGGCGGGTGGAAACACTGAAGCTTTCTTT.

The chain links TRBV6-4 to TRBJ2-3, with 8 bases that match TRBD1. Germline assignment: CDR1 MRHNA and CDR2 SNTAGT. This CDR3 region has 14 residues. The V and J ends lost 4 bases and 2 bases, in that order; junction bases with no gene match: 2. CDR3 in DNA: TGTGCCAGCAGTGGGCAGGGGGCCACAGATACGCAGTATTTT. Amino acids: CASSGQGATDTQYF.

The V call is TRBV6-6, the J call TRBJ2-1, with 12 bases lining up with TRBD2. The ends lost 5 bases at V and 3 bases at J; junction bases unmatched: 8. The length of the CDR3 is 17 residues. The germline V gene has CDR1 MNHNY and CDR2 SVGAGI (reference sequence). The DNA for the CDR3 is TGTGCCAGCAGTCCTCCTAGCGGGAGGGCCGGCTACAATGAGCAGTTCTTC. Amino acid sequence: CASSPPSGRAGYNEQFF.

The CDR3 sequence: CASSPIDRPPEAFF. CDR3 DNA sequence: TGTGCCAGCTCACCTATTGACAGACCCCCTGAAGCTTTCTTT. The chain couples TRBV18 to TRBJ1-1; D is possibly TRBD1 (5 bases). The CDR3 spans 14 residues. CDR1 and CDR2 (germline): KGHSH, LQKENI. The V gene lost 3 bases and the J gene lost 6 bases, with 14 bases spanning the gap.

This clone has more than one count but fewer than ten. V usage is TRBV6-5 and J usage is TRBJ1-6, with 7 bases matching TRBD1. The CDR3 is made up of 15 amino acids. Trimming at V came to 5 bases and at J to 8 bases, leaving 9 bases not matched to a gene. CDR1 MNHEY and CDR2 SVGAGI come from the germline V gene. CDR3 sequence reads: CASSPTGANHSPLHF. CDR3 sequence (DNA): TGTGCCAGCAGTCCAACAGGGGCCAACCATTCACCCCTCCACTTT.

The chain couples TRBV19 to TRBJ2-2; D remains ambiguous. V lost 5 bases to trimming and J lost 11 bases, with 12 bases between them. The CDR3 covers 12 residues. The V gene's germline CDR1 is LNHDA and CDR2 SQIVND (reference sequence). The CDR3 protein is CASSPSRGELFF. CDR3 bases: TGTGCCAGTAGTCCCTCGCGAGGCGAGCTGTTTTTT.

This clone was seen a single time. The V call is TRBV10-3, the J call TRBJ2-1; 14 nucleotides match TRBD2. Trimming cost V 3 bases and J 7 bases; bases outside gene matches: 5. Germline V gives CDR1 ENHRY, CDR2 SYGVKD. This CDR3 is built from 16 residues. The CDR3 sequence is CAISDPTSGRANEQFF. CDR3 coding DNA: TGTGCCATCAGTGACCCGACTAGCGGGAGGGCTAATGAGCAGTTCTTC.

The J gene is TRBJ2-2, the V gene TRBV7-3; TRBD2 aligns across 7 bases. With V trimmed by 4 bases and J by 6 bases, 8 bases remained unmatched. The CDR3 sequence is 15 residues long. Germline values: CDR1 SGHTA, CDR2 FQGTGA. CDR3 nucleotides: TGTGCCAGCAGCTCCCTGCGGGGAGGGCCCGGGGAGCTGTTTTTT. This encodes CASSSLRGGPGELFF.

The chain carries TRBV18 and TRBJ2-7; D possibly corresponds to TRBD1 (5 bases). The germline V and J ends were trimmed by 3 bases and 4 bases, with 13 bases remaining between them. Germline CDR1 KGHSH, CDR2 LQKENI. The CDR3 has 14 residues. Written as DNA, the CDR3 is TGTGCCAGCTCACCCCAGGGCCCCCGGTACGAGCAGTACTTC. It encodes CASSPQGPRYEQYF.